This TCR beta chain was observed in a study of T cell responses to AZD1222 COVID-19 vaccine. Study-level findings and limits: Just a handful of people given AZD1222 tested seropositive at baseline.

A note on this clone: Its antigen is unidentified.

Libraries were prepared by immunoSEQ multiplex PCR; TCRdb keeps only in-frame clonotypes and omits some of them. The data show under 200,000 clones, with more than 90% seen just once and around 3.6% held by the top ten. Germline-derived CDR1 and CDR2 are SGDLS and YYNGEE. The CDR3 spans 16 residues. V shed 0 bases, J shed 3 bases, and the junction held 3 bases outside the gene matches. This clonotype originated in an adult who received the MenACWY meningococcal vaccine as a control. This chain joins TRBV9 and TRBJ2-3; TRBD2 aligns across 11 bases. The sequencing used peripheral blood, collected 28 days after the second dose of the MenACWY control vaccine. CDR3 sequence (DNA): TGTGCCAGCAGCGTAGAAGGACTAGCGGGTACAGATACGCAGTATTTT. Translating gives CASSVEGLAGTDTQYF.